This section outlines one T cell receptor (beta chain) sequence together with its context. Its antigen specificity is not known. Base qualities are not provided; no much larger clone lies one nucleotide away. This record belongs to a study of T cell responses to AZD1222 COVID-19 vaccine (dated by TCRdb to the early 2020s). About the investigation overall: A total of 233 trial participants underwent TCR sequencing, of whom 200 to 220 had received two doses of AZD1222 and some 25 had received two doses of the MenACWY control vaccine. Trial participants were enrolled into age subgroups of 18-55, 56-69 and 70-plus years, which contained around 140, 26 and 57 TCR-sequenced participants, respectively.

The CDR3 regions of human TCRbeta chains were analyzed by immunosequencing. For the original study's pipeline: Repertoire TCRs were checked for matches against a reference library of SARS-CoV-2-specific TCRs that had been generated using the MIRA antigen-specificity platform. Breadth was defined as the fraction of unique TCRs that were SARS-CoV-2-associated, and depth was defined as the fraction of total T cells that were SARS-CoV-2-associated. Using the MIRA data, each spike-specific TCR was assigned both to the spike region to which the TCR was reactive and to a CD4 or CD8 class. Log10-transformed breadth and depth values were compared by one-way ANOVA with Sidak's multiple comparisons tests. This is the immuneACCESS table as TCRdb keeps it, with only in-frame sequences that have V and J called. A part of the clones is gone; compared with another copy, unresolved V genes explain less than half, and the rest is unexplained. V and J calls and clone size are as listed in that table; D and trimming were resolved from the DNA. The sample profile shows about 150,000 clones; roughly nine tenths of them were found once. Of the sample, approximately 3.4% is held by the ten largest clones.

General findings and caveats noted by the study authors: Participants were mostly white British, with more females than males. The authors suggested clonal diversity may have been underestimated. The vaccine-associated CD4 TCRs covered the entire spike protein, and the dominant responses fell in regions 160-218 and 743-854. Only 5 to 7 AZD1222 recipients were SARS-CoV-2 seropositive at baseline, limiting conclusions about previously exposed vaccinees. The 56-69-year group was small, and its depth increase did not reach significance, likely because of low power. After two AZD1222 doses, both the breadth and the depth of spike-specific TCRs were significantly higher than at day 0 and than in MenACWY recipients. Because no day 14 peak-response samples were available, repertoires were characterized only after the peak T cell response. Reportedly, close to half of the unique spike-specific TCRs recognized epitopes lying outside the regions that are mutated in the B.1.351 and B.1.1.7 variants.

Trimming at the junction amounts to 0 bases on V and 15 bases on J, and the germline ends lie 15 bases apart. Via the germline V gene (reference sequence), CDR1 is MNHEY and CDR2 SMNVEV. Measured from the cysteine to the phenylalanine, the CDR3 is 13 residues long. Only the CDR3 portion is preserved as DNA: 39 bases, with reading frame beginning at the first base. The label giving this sample's time point can be read as: about 28 days (+/-7) after the second vaccine dose. AZD1222 recipients given second doses at about 4 weeks or at about 12 weeks were pooled, since spike-specific TCR depth and breadth were not found to differ between the two schedules. Vaccinee samples came from UK trials COV001 and COV002, including a single-blind randomized controlled phase 2/3 trial of AZD1222 (ChAdOx1 nCoV-19) in healthy adults. For TCRbeta chain sequencing, PBMC samples from trial participants were taken at day 0 and at day 28 after the second dose.

Source: peripheral blood, taken 28 days after the second AZD1222 dose. In this chain, TRBV27 is recombined with TRBJ2-1, with a tentative D call of TRBD1 or TRBD2, each matching 6 bases. This sequence originates from an adult who received the AZD1222 COVID-19 vaccine. The CDR3: CASSLSIGGALFF. The DNA reads as follows: TGTGCCAGCAGTTTATCGATCGGGGGCGCGTTGTTCTTC.